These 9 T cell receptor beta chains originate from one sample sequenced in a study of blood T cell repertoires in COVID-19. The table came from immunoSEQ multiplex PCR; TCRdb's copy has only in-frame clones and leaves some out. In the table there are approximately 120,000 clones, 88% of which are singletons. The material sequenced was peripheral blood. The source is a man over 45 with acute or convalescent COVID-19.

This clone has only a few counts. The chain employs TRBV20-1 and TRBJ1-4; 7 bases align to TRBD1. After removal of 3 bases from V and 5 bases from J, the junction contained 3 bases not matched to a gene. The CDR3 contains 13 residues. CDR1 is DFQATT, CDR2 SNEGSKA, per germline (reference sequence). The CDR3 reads CSASGQENEKLFF. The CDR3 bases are TGCAGTGCTAGTGGACAGGAGAATGAAAAACTGTTTTTT.

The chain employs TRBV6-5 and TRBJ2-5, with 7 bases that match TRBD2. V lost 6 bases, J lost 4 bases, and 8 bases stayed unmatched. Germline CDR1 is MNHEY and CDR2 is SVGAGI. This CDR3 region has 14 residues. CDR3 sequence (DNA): TGTGCCAGCAGCCTCCGGGGGGTGGGAGAGACCCAGTACTTC. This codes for CASSLRGVGETQYF.

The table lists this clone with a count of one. CDR3 nucleotide sequence: TGTGCCAGCAGCTTTGGGGGCCCGCGGGTTCAGTACTTC. Its translation: CASSFGGPRVQYF. The V and J genes are TRBV7-2 and TRBJ2-4; D is possibly TRBD1 (6 bases). CDR3 size: 13 residues. Germline values: CDR1 SGHTA, CDR2 FQGNSA. Trimming left V 3 bases short and J 11 bases short, with 14 bases between.

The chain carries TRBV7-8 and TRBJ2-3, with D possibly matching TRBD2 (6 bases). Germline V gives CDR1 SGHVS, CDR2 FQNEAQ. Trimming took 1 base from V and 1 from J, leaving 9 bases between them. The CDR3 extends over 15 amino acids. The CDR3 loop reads CASSLEGLRTDTQYF. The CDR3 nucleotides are TGTGCCAGCAGCTTAGAGGGACTTCGCACAGATACGCAGTATTTT.

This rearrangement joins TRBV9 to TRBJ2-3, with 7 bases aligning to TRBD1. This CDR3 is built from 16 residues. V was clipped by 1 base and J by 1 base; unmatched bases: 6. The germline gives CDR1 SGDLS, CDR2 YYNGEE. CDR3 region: CASSVRTGQGTDTQYF. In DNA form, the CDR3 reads TGTGCCAGCAGCGTAAGAACCGGACAGGGCACAGATACGCAGTATTTT.

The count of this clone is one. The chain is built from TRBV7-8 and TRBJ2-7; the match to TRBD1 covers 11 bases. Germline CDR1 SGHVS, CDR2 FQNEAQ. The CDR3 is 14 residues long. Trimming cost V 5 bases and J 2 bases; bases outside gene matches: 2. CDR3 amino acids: CASSMGQGAYEQYF. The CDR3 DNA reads TGTGCCAGCAGCATGGGACAGGGGGCCTACGAGCAGTACTTC.

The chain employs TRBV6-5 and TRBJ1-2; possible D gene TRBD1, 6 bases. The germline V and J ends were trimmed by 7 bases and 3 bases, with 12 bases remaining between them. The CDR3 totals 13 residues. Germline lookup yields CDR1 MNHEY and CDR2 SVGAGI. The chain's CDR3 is CASTPRQDYGYTF. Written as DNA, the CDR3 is TGTGCCAGCACTCCGAGACAGGACTATGGCTACACCTTC.

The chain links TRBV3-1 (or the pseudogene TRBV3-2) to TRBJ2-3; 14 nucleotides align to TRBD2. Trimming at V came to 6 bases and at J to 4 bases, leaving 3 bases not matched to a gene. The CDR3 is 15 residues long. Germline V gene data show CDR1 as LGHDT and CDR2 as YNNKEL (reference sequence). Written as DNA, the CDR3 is TGTGCCAGCAGACGACTAGCGGGAGGGCCAGATACGCAGTATTTT. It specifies CASRRLAGGPDTQYF.

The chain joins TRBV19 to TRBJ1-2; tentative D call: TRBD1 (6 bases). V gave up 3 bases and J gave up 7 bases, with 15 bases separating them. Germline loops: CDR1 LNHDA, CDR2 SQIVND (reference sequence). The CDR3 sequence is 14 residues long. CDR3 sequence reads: CASSINGGLAGYTF. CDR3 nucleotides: TGTGCCAGTAGTATTAACGGGGGGCTGGCTGGCTACACCTTC.